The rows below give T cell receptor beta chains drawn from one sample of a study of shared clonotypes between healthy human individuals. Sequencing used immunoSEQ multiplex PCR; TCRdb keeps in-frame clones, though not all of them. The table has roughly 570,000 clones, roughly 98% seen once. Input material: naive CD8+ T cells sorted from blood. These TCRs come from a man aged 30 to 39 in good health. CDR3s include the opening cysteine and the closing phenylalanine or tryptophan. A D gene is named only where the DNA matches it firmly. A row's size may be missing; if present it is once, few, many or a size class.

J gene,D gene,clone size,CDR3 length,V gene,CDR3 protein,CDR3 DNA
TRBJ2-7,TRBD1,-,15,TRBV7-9,CASSPLSGGSYEQYF,TGTGCCAGCAGCCCTCTGTCAGGGGGCTCCTACGAGCAGTACTTC
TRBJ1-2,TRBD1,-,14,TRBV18,CASSPPGRGIGYTF,TGTGCCAGCTCACCACCTGGCAGGGGGATCGGCTACACCTTC
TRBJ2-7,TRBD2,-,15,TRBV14,CASSQGLAGSYEQYF,TGTGCCAGCAGCCAAGGGTTAGCGGGATCCTACGAGCAGTACTTC
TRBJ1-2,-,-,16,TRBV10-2,CASSESVKGPTYGYTF,TGCGCCAGCAGTGAGTCGGTGAAGGGGCCAACTTATGGCTACACCTTC
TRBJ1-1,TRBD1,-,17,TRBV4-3,CASARTGDRGVNTEAFF,TGCGCCAGCGCGAGAACCGGGGACAGGGGTGTGAACACTGAAGCTTTCTTT
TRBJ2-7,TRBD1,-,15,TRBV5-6,CASSLEDRALYEQYF,TGTGCCAGCAGCTTGGAGGACAGGGCCCTGTACGAGCAGTACTTC
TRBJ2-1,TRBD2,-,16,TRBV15,CATSPRTSGNVNEQFF,TGTGCCACCAGCCCGAGGACTAGCGGGAATGTGAATGAGCAGTTCTTC
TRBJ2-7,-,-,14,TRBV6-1,CASSELGNTYEQYF,TGTGCCAGCAGTGAATTGGGCAACACCTACGAGCAGTACTTC
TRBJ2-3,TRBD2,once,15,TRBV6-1,CASSERTSGRNTQYF,TGTGCCAGCAGTGAACGGACTAGCGGGAGGAATACGCAGTATTTT
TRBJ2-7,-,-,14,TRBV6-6,CASSSTEQAYEQYF,TGTGCCAGCAGTTCGACCGAACAGGCCTACGAGCAGTACTTC
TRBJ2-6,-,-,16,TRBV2,CASGSGPSSGANVLTF,TGTGCCAGTGGTTCGGGACCGTCCTCTGGGGCCAACGTCCTGACTTTC
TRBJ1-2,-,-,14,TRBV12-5,CASGLGGHVYGYTF,TGTGCTAGTGGTTTAGGGGGGCACGTCTATGGCTACACCTTC
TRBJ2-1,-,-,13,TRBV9,CASSVGVHNEQFF,TGTGCCAGCAGCGTAGGGGTACACAATGAGCAGTTCTTC
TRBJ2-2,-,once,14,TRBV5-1,CASSFAGTTGELFF,TGCGCCAGCAGCTTCGCAGGGACCACCGGGGAGCTGTTTTTT
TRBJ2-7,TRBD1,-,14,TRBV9,CASSNPDRAREQYF,TGTGCCAGCAGCAACCCGGACAGGGCCCGGGAGCAGTACTTC
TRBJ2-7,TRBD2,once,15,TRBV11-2,CASSPRLAGGGEQYF,TGTGCCAGCAGCCCCCGACTAGCGGGAGGAGGCGAGCAGTACTTC
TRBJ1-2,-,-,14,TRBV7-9,CASSLQRGLEGYTF,TGTGCCAGCAGCTTACAGAGGGGGTTAGAAGGCTACACCTTC
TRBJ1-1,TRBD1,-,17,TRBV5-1,CASSTSQAGGADTEAFF,TGCGCCAGCAGCACGTCCCAGGCAGGGGGCGCCGACACTGAAGCTTTCTTT
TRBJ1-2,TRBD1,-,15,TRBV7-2,CASSLARAGGQGYTF,TGTGCCAGCAGCTTAGCGAGGGCAGGGGGCCAAGGCTACACCTTC
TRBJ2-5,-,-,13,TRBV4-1,CASSQDPGETQYF,TGCGCCAGCAGCCAAGATCCAGGAGAGACCCAGTACTTC
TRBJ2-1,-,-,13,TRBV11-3,CASSFDTNNEQFF,TGTGCCAGCAGCTTTGACACAAACAATGAGCAGTTCTTC
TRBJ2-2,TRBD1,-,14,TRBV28,CASSSRGRAGELFF,TGTGCCAGCAGTTCCAGGGGGCGCGCCGGGGAGCTGTTTTTT
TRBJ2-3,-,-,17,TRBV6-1,CASSEVTGPASTDTQYF,TGTGCCAGCAGTGAAGTTACGGGGCCTGCTAGCACAGATACGCAGTATTTT
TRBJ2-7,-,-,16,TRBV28,CASSSSDASRVIVWYF,TGTGCCAGCAGTTCCTCCGACGCGAGCAGGGTTATAGTCTGGTACTTC
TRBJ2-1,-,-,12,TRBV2,CASSEGGSEQFF,TGTGCCAGCAGTGAAGGGGGCAGTGAGCAGTTCTTC